The next 5 T cell receptor beta chains were all read from a single sample in a study of T cell changes during pregnancy in multiple sclerosis. Profiling relied on immunoSEQ multiplex PCR, and the TCRdb table lists in-frame clones only, not all of them. The table lists more than 65,000 clones, around nine tenths of them singletons. The sequences come from CD4+ T cells from peripheral blood mononuclear cells, collected before pregnancy. The receptors were gathered from a female donor with multiple sclerosis, enrolled in a pregnancy study.

The chain couples TRBV5-1 to TRBJ1-5; tentative D call: TRBD1 (5 bases). Germline V lookup: CDR1 SGHRS, CDR2 YFSETQ. V lost 0 bases to trimming and J lost 0 bases, with 10 bases between them. The CDR3 sequence is 16 residues long. The CDR3 DNA follows: TGCGCCAGCAGCTTGGTAGGAGGGGATAGCAATCAGCCCCAGCATTTT. Its translation: CASSLVGGDSNQPQHF. The entire variable domain, with the rest obtained from reference TRBV5-1 and TRBJ1-5, is as follows: KAGVTQTPRYLIKTRGQQVTLSCSPISGHRSVSWYQQTPGQGLQFLFEYFSETQRNKGNFPGRFSGRQFSNSRSEMNVSTLELGDSALYLCASSLVGGDSNQPQHFGDGTRLSIL.

The rearrangement links TRBV7-2 to TRBJ1-2; 8 bases align to TRBD1. V lost 5 bases and J lost 5; bases outside the gene matches: 13. The CDR3 is 16 residues long. Germline V gene sequence: CDR1 SGHTA, CDR2 FQGNSA. CDR3 bases: TGTGCCAGCAGCAAAATCACGGCAGGGGGCTCGTATGGCTACACCTTC. Translating it yields CASSKITAGGSYGYTF.

As DNA, the CDR3 is TGTGCCAGCAGTGTGCGCACGAGCTCCTATAATTCACCCCTCCACTTT. It encodes CASSVRTSSYNSPLHF. This chain joins TRBV6-1 and TRBJ1-6; D is ambiguous. The germline CDR1 and CDR2 sequences are MNHNS and SASEGT. Trimming took 4 bases from V and 0 from J, leaving 10 bases between them. CDR3 size: 16 residues.

The chain combines TRBV7-2 with TRBJ2-7, with a weak D call TRBD1 (6 bases). With 6 bases removed from V and 6 bases from J, the gap between germline ends came to 24 bases. The germline V gene encodes CDR1 SGHTA and CDR2 FQGNSA. The CDR3 is made up of 16 amino acids. For the CDR3, the DNA is TGTGCCAGCAGTTCAGGCCCCGGGACACCACTCGGCGAGCAGTACTTC. Residues: CASSSGPGTPLGEQYF.

The CDR3, as DNA: TGTGCCAGCAGCTTAAGGGGTACCAGCTCCTACAATGAGCAGTTCTTC. Amino acid sequence: CASSLRGTSSYNEQFF. This chain connects TRBV11-3 to TRBJ2-1, with D perhaps matching TRBD1 (5 bases). The germline V gene encodes CDR1 SGHNT and CDR2 YENEEA. The CDR3 totals 16 residues. V was clipped by 2 bases and J by 0 bases, with 11 bases between them.